The 10 T cell receptor beta chains below all came from one sample that was sequenced in a study of early T cells in non-severe SARS-CoV-2 infection. TCRdb redid the calling of the 5' RACE reads with MiXCR, one entry per CDR3 protein. Among 50,000 to 80,000 distinct CDR3 sequences listed, 7% to 9.5% were seen once. The material was whole blood, obtained at baseline. Receptors originate from an adult who was a healthcare worker with PCR-confirmed SARS-CoV-2 infection or an uninfected control (not recorded which).

This clonotype was counted between two and nine times. The rearrangement uses TRBV6-5 and TRBJ1-1; D call uncertain. Per germline, CDR1 MNHEY and CDR2 SVGAGI. Trimming pared 0 bases from V and 0 bases from J, leaving 8 bases between. The CDR3 runs 15 residues. The CDR3 DNA sequence: TGTGCCAGCAGTTACTCTGGGAACATGAACACTGAAGCTTTCTTT. Translated, it gives CASSYSGNMNTEAFF.

In this sample, this clonotype turned up many times. The chain carries TRBV27 and TRBJ2-7; D not resolved. Germline-derived CDR1 and CDR2 are MNHEY and SMNVEV (reference sequence). The CDR3 covers 14 residues. The V and J ends lost 2 bases and 0 bases respectively, with 8 bases between them. The CDR3 sequence: CASSLDGYSYEQYF. The CDR3 DNA reads TGTGCCAGCAGTTTAGACGGGTACTCCTACGAGCAGTACTTC.

The V and J genes are TRBV29-1 and TRBJ2-7, with D tentatively TRBD1 or TRBD2 (5 bases each). V lost 3 bases, J lost 3 bases, and 12 bases lay in between. This CDR3 is built from 13 residues. The germline gives CDR1 SQVTM, CDR2 ANQGSEA. CDR3 sequence reads: CSVETGRIYEQYF. CDR3 nucleotide sequence: TGCAGCGTTGAGACGGGACGGATCTACGAGCAGTACTTC.

This clonotype was counted between two and nine times. The chain is built from TRBV5-1 and TRBJ2-3; no definite D call. The CDR3 runs 14 residues. Germline CDR1 SGHRS, CDR2 YFSETQ. Trimming took 1 base from V and 2 from J, leaving 8 bases between them. CDR3: CASSLNFFTDTQYF. The CDR3, as DNA: TGCGCCAGCAGCTTGAACTTTTTCACAGATACGCAGTATTTT.

V usage is TRBV20-1 and J usage is TRBJ1-6, with D possibly matching TRBD1 (5 bases). The CDR3 extends over 17 amino acids. Trimming stripped 0 bases from V and 0 bases from J, with 12 bases between. The V gene's germline CDR1 is DFQATT and CDR2 SNEGSKA (reference sequence). CDR3 nucleotide sequence: TGCAGTGCTAGAGATGGGGCAGGGAGCTCCTATAATTCACCCCTCCACTTT. It codes for CSARDGAGSSYNSPLHF.

This clonotype was seen repeatedly, ten times or more. This sequence joins TRBV6-5 and TRBJ1-1; D not certain. Germline lookup yields CDR1 MNHEY and CDR2 SVGAGI. The length of the CDR3 is 11 residues. Trimming shortened V by 2 bases and J by 7 bases, and 5 bases separated the two germline ends. The CDR3 region has the DNA TGTGCCAGCAGTTACCTCCTTGAAGCTTTCTTT. Encoded protein: CASSYLLEAFF.

V usage is TRBV11-2 and J usage is TRBJ2-5, with D perhaps matching TRBD2 (8 bases). The CDR3 sequence is 17 residues long. Germline loops: CDR1 SGHAT, CDR2 FQNNGV. V dropped 5 bases and J dropped 4 bases, with 23 bases sitting between them. Here the CDR3 reads CASSTGVGAGVGETQYF. DNA for the CDR3: TGTGCCAGCAGCACAGGGGTGGGAGCGGGAGTTGGAGAGACCCAGTACTTC.

The V and J genes are TRBV7-8 and TRBJ2-5; D is unresolved. CDR1 is SGHVS and CDR2 is FQNEAQ in the germline V gene. The CDR3 spans 13 residues. Trimming took off 5 bases at V and 0 bases at J, with 7 bases between the two ends. CDR3 amino acids: CASSIGHQETQYF. The CDR3 DNA reads TGTGCCAGCAGCATCGGACACCAAGAGACCCAGTACTTC. Full variable domain (remainder filled in from reference TRBV7-8 and TRBJ2-5): GAGVSQSPRYKVAKRGQDVALRCDPISGHVSLFWYQQALGQGPEFLTYFQNEAQLDKSGLPSDRFFAERPEGSVSTLKIQRTQQEDSAVYLCASSIGHQETQYFGPGTRLLVL.

There are a few counts of this clonotype. This rearrangement joins TRBV20-1 to TRBJ2-7, with D unclear. CDR1 is DFQATT, CDR2 SNEGSKA, per germline (reference sequence). V lost 4 bases, J lost 5 bases, and 9 bases lay in between. CDR3 length equals 11 residues. The CDR3 is CSANKKNEQYF. As DNA, the CDR3 is TGCAGTGCTAATAAAAAGAACGAGCAGTACTTC.

The table lists this clonotype with a few counts. This chain uses TRBV25-1 with TRBJ2-7; 11 positions agree with TRBD1. Germline assignment: CDR1 MGHDK and CDR2 SYGVNS. Trimming cost V 3 bases and J 2 bases; bases outside gene matches: 6. The CDR3 is made up of 16 amino acids. The CDR3 sequence is CASSELKGQGAYEQYF. The CDR3, as DNA: TGTGCCAGCAGTGAGCTGAAGGGACAGGGGGCCTACGAGCAGTACTTC.